These 9 T cell receptor beta chains share one sample of origin, sequenced in a study of shared clonotypes between healthy human individuals. Clones were sequenced by immunoSEQ multiplex PCR, and TCRdb holds only the in-frame ones, with some missing. This table has around 450,000 clones, about 76% appearing once. Specimen: PBMCs. These receptors all come from a middle-aged woman in good health. Some clones in this sample may be carry-over from other donors' samples.

The sample holds one count of this clone. The chain combines TRBV19 with TRBJ2-1, with D possibly being TRBD2 (5 bases). Germline CDR1 LNHDA, CDR2 SQIVND (reference sequence). Trimming left V 3 bases short and J 9 bases short, with 15 bases between. The CDR3 runs 14 residues. The CDR3 DNA follows: TGTGCCAGTAGTATTGGCGGGTTTGAGGGTGAGCAGTTCTTC. Amino acids: CASSIGGFEGEQFF.

This clone was recorded a few times. Other nucleotide sequences in the sample specify the same CDR3. V usage is TRBV5-1 and J usage is TRBJ2-2, with unresolved D. Germline-derived CDR1 and CDR2 are SGHRS and YFSETQ. The CDR3 consists of 13 residues. Trimming removed 0 bases at V and 5 bases at J, with 5 bases between. DNA for the CDR3: TGCGCCAGCAGCTTGGTCGGGACCGGGGAGCTGTTTTTT. It translates to CASSLVGTGELFF.

V gene TRBV4-1 combines with J gene TRBJ1-1, with 8 nucleotides matching TRBD1. This CDR3 is built from 16 residues. The J segment lost 4 bases and the V segment lost 3 bases, leaving 10 bases of the junction unmatched. Per germline, CDR1 MGHRA and CDR2 YSYEKL. CDR3: CASSHAPETGGTEAFF. The CDR3 DNA reads as TGCGCCAGCAGCCACGCTCCCGAAACAGGGGGCACTGAAGCTTTCTTT.

As for this clone: Other DNA sequences from this sample encode an identical CDR3 as well. The chain recombines TRBV28 with TRBJ2-6; 7 bases map to TRBD1. The CDR3 has 18 residues. Germline V gives CDR1 MDHEN, CDR2 SYDVKM. The V gene end was trimmed by 6 bases and the J gene end by 0 bases; junction bases not matched to a gene: 11. The CDR3 spells CASSPPGQLSSGANVLTF. CDR3 in DNA: TGTGCCAGCAGCCCACCGGGACAGTTGAGCTCTGGGGCCAACGTCCTGACTTTC.

V gene TRBV5-1 combines with J gene TRBJ2-1; 16 bases map to TRBD2. The CDR3 loop spans 19 amino acids. J was trimmed by 2 bases and V by 4 bases; bases with no gene match: 9. The germline V gene encodes CDR1 SGHRS and CDR2 YFSETQ. CDR3 in DNA: TGCGCCAGCAGCCCGGGACTAGCGGGAGGGGTGTTCACCTACAATGAGCAGTTCTTC. This translates into CASSPGLAGGVFTYNEQFF.

This chain joins TRBV27 and TRBJ1-2, with TRBD1 matching 10 bases. Looked up from germline, CDR1 is MNHEY and CDR2 is SMNVEV (reference sequence). Trimming at V came to 4 bases and at J to 5 bases, leaving 7 bases not matched to a gene. The CDR3 totals 15 residues. The CDR3 DNA reads as TGTGCCAGCAGTTGGAGACAGGGGGCACGGTATGGCTACACCTTC. This translates into CASSWRQGARYGYTF.

This clone turned up a few times. This chain connects TRBV19 to TRBJ1-3; D is possibly TRBD1 (5 bases). V lost 8 bases, J lost 4 bases, and 15 bases lay in between. CDR3 size: 14 residues. The germline gives CDR1 LNHDA, CDR2 SQIVND (reference sequence). The CDR3 nucleotides read TGTGCCAGTTCGAGTTGGGGCTTCGGAAACACCATATATTTT. It yields the protein CASSSWGFGNTIYF.

This sequence joins TRBV27 and TRBJ2-3; D gene unclear. This CDR3 spans 12 amino acids. The germline V gene has CDR1 MNHEY and CDR2 SMNVEV (reference sequence). Trimming left V 5 bases short and J 0 bases short, with 3 bases between. The CDR3 DNA follows: TGTGCCAGCAGTCACAGCACAGATACGCAGTATTTT. Protein sequence: CASSHSTDTQYF.

V usage is TRBV6-5 and J usage is TRBJ1-6; 9 bases match TRBD1. The CDR3 is made up of 15 amino acids. V was pared by 2 bases and J by 7 bases, with 3 bases of the junction left unmatched. CDR1 is MNHEY, CDR2 SVGAGI, per germline. The CDR3 bases are TGTGCCAGCAGTTACGGGGGGACAGGGAATTCACCCCTCCACTTT. Its translation: CASSYGGTGNSPLHF.